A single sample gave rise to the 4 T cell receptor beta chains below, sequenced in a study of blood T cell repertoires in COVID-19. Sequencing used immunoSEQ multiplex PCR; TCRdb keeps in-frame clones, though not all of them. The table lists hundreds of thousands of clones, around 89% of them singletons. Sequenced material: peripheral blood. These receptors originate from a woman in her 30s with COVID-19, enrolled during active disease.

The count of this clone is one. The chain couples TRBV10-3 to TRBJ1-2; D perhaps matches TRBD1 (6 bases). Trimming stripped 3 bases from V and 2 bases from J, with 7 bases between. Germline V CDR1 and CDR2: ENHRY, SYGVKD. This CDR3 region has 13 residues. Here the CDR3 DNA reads TGTGCCATCAGTGATGGACAGAACTATGGCTACACCTTC. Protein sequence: CAISDGQNYGYTF.

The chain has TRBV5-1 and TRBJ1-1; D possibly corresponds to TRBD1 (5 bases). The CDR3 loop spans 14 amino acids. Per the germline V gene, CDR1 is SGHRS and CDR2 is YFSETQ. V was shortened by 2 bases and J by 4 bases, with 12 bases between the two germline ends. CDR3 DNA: TGCGCCAGCAGCTTCTTAGGGGAAGGCACTGAAGCTTTCTTT. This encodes CASSFLGEGTEAFF.

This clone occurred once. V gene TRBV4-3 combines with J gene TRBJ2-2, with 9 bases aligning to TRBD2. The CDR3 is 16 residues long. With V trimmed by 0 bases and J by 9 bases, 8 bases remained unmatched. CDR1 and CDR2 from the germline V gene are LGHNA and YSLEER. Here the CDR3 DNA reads TGCGCCAGCAGCCAAGATATTAGCGGGGGCCCGCGGGAGCTGTTTTTT. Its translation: CASSQDISGGPRELFF.

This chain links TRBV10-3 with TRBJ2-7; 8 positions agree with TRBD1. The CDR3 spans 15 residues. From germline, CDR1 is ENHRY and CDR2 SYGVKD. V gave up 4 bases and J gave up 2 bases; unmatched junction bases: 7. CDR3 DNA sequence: TGTGCCATCAGTGCCGGGACAGGACGAACCTACGAGCAGTACGTC. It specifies CAISAGTGRTYEQYV.